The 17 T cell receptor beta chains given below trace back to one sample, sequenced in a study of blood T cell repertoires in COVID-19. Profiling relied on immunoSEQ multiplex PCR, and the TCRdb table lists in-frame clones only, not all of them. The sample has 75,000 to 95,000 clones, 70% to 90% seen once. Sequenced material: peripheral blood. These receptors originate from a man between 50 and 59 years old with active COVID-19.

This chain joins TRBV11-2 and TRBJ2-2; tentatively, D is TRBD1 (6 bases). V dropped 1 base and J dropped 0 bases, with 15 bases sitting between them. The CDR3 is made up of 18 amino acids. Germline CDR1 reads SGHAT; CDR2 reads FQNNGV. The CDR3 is CASSLATGLGSNTGELFF. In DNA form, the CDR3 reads TGTGCCAGCAGCTTAGCCACAGGGTTAGGATCGAACACCGGGGAGCTGTTTTTT.

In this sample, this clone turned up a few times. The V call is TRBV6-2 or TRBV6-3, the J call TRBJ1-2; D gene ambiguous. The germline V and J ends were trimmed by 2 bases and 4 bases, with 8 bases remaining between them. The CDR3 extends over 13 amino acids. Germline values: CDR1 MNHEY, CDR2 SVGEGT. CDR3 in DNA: TGTGCCAGCAGTTACCCAGAGGGCTATGGCTACACCTTC. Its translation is CASSYPEGYGYTF.

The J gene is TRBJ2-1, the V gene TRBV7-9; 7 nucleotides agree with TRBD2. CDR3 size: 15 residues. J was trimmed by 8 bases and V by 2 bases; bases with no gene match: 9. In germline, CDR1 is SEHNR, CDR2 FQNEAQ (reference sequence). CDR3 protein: CASSLRGGGNDEQFF. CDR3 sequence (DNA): TGTGCCAGCAGCTTACGCGGGGGAGGGAACGATGAGCAGTTCTTC.

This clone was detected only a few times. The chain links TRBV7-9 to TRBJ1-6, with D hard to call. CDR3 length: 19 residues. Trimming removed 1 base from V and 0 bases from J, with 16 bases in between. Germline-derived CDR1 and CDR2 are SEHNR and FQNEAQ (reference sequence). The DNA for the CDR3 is TGTGCCAGCAGCTTAGTGTACCAGGTCTCAAGCTCCTATAATTCACCCCTCCACTTT. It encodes CASSLVYQVSSSYNSPLHF.

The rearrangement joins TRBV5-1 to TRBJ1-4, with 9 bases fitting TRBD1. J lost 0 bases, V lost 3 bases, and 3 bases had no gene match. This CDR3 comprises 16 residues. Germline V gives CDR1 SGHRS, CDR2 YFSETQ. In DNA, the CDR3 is TGCGCCAGCAGCTGGACAGGGGCGGCAACTAATGAAAAACTGTTTTTT. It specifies CASSWTGAATNEKLFF.

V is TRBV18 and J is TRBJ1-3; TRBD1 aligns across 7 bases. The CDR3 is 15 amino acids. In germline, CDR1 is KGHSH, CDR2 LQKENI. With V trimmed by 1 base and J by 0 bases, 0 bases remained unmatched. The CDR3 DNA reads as TGTGCCAGCTCACCACGGGACAGCTCTGGAAACACCATATATTTT. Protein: CASSPRDSSGNTIYF.

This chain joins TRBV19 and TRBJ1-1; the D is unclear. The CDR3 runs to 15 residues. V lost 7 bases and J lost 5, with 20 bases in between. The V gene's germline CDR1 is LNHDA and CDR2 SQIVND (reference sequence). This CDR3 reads CASTLGWQGGTEAFF. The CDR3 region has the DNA TGTGCCAGTACCCTAGGTTGGCAAGGAGGAACTGAAGCTTTCTTT.

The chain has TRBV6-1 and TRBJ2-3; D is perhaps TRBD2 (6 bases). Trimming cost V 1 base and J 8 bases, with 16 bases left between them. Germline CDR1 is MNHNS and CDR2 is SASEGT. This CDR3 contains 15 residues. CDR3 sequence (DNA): TGTGCCAGCAGTGAAGTTGGCAGGGTGGGAGGTACGCAGTATTTT. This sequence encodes CASSEVGRVGGTQYF.

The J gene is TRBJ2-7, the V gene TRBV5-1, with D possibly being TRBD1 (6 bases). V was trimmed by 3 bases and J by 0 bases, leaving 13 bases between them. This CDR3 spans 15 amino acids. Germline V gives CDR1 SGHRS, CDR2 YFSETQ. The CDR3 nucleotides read TGCGCCAGCAGCTCGGGCGGACAGTTCTCCTACGAGCAGTACTTC. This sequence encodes CASSSGGQFSYEQYF.

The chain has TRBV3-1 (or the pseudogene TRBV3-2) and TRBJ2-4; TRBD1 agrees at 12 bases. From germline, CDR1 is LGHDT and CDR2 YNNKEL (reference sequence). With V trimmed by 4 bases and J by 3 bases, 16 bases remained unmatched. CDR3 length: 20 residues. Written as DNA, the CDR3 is TGTGCCAGCAGCCCAACAACTCCGGGACAGGGGGCAATGAGCAAAAACATTCAGTACTTC. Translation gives CASSPTTPGQGAMSKNIQYF.

The CDR3 sequence is CASSPGYEQYF. DNA for the CDR3: TGTGCCAGCAGCCCAGGGTACGAGCAGTACTTC. This chain joins TRBV14 and TRBJ2-7; D may be TRBD1 (5 bases). The CDR3 totals 11 residues. Germline V gene lookup returns CDR1 SGHDN and CDR2 FVKESK. Trimming pared 4 bases from V and 4 bases from J, leaving 5 bases between.

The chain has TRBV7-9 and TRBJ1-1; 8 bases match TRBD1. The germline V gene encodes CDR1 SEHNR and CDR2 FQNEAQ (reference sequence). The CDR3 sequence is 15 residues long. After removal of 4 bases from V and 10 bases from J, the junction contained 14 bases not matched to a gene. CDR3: CASSYGQGGEVRAFF. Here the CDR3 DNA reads TGTGCCAGCAGCTACGGACAGGGAGGTGAAGTAAGAGCTTTCTTT.

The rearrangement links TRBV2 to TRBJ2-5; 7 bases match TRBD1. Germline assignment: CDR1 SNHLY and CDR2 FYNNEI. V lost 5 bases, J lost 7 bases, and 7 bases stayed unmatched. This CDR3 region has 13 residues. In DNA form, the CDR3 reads TGTGCCAGCAGTTATGACAGGGCTGGGACCCAGTACTTC. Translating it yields CASSYDRAGTQYF. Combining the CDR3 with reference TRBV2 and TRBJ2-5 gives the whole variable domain EPEVTQTPSHQVTQMGQEVILRCVPISNHLYFYWYRQILGQKVEFLVSFYNNEISEKSEIFDDQFSVERPDGSNFTLKIRSTKLEDSAMYFCASSYDRAGTQYFGPGTRLLVL.

The DNA for the CDR3 is TGTGCCTGGAGTCTCTCCGCGGGGCCGTACAATGAGCAGTTCTTC. This codes for CAWSLSAGPYNEQFF. V usage is TRBV30 and J usage is TRBJ2-1, with TRBD2 as a possible D gene (6 bases). CDR1 and CDR2 from the germline V gene are GTSNPN and SVGIG (reference sequence). V was pared by 2 bases and J by 4 bases, with 15 bases between. This CDR3 has 15 amino acids.

The chain's CDR3 is CASSLEWAGGNSPLHF. The CDR3 bases are TGTGCCAGCAGCTTGGAATGGGCAGGAGGTAATTCACCCCTCCACTTT. V and J are TRBV5-4 and TRBJ1-6; D is undetermined. Trimming removed 0 bases at V and 6 bases at J, with 13 bases between. In germline, CDR1 is SGHNT, CDR2 YYREEE (reference sequence). The length of the CDR3 is 16 residues.

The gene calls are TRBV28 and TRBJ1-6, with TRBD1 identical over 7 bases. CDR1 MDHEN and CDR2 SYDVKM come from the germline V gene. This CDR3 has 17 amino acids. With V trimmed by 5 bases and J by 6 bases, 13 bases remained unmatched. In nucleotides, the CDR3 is TGTGCCAGCAGTCGAAAGACAGGGAGAGGTAGTAATTCACCCCTCCACTTT. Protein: CASSRKTGRGSNSPLHF.

CDR3 DNA sequence: TGTGCCAGTGATCCGGGACAGGGGGCGTATCAGCCCCAGCATTTT. Its translation: CASDPGQGAYQPQHF. The chain employs TRBV2 and TRBJ1-5, with 12 bases lining up with TRBD1. Trimming cost V 9 bases and J 5 bases; bases outside gene matches: 8. Germline CDR1 and CDR2: SNHLY and FYNNEI. The CDR3 loop spans 15 amino acids.